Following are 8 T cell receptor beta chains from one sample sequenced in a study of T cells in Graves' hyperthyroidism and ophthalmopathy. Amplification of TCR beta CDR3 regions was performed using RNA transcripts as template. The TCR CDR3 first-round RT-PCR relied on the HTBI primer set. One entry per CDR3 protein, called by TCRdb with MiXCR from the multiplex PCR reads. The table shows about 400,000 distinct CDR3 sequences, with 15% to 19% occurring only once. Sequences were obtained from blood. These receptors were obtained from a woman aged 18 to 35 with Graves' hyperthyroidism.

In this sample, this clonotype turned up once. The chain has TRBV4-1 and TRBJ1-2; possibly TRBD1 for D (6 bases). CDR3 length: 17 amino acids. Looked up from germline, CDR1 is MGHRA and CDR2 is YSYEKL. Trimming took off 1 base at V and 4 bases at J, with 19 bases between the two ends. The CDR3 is CASSQVIQGRDVYGYTF. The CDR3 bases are TGCGCCAGCAGCCAAGTGATACAGGGACGCGACGTCTATGGCTACACCTTC.

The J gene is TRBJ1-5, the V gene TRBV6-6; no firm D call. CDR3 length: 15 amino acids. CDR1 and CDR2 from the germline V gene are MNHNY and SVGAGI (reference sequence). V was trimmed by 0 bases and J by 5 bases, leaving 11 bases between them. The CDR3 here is CASSYSSRGYQPQHF. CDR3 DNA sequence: TGTGCCAGCAGTTACTCGTCTCGGGGATATCAGCCCCAGCATTTT.

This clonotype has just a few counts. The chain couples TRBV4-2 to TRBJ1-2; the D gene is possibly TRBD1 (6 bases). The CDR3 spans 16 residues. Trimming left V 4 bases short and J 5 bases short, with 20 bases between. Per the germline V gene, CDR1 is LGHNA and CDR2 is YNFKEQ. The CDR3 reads CASSPWLRQGYYGYTF. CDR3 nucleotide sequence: TGTGCCAGCAGCCCCTGGTTGCGGCAGGGGTATTATGGCTACACCTTC.

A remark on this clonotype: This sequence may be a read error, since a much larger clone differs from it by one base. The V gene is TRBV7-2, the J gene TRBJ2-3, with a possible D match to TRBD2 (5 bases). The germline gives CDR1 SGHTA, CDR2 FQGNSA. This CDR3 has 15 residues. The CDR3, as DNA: TGTGCCAGCAGCTTAGGATTCGGGATTACAGATACGCGGTATTTT. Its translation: CASSLGFGITDTRYF. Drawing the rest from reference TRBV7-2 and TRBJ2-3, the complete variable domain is GAGVSQSPSNKVTEKGKDVELRCDPISGHTALYWYRQSLGQGLEFLIYFQGNSAPDKSGLPSDRFSAERTGGSVSTLTIQRTQQEDSAVYLCASSLGFGITDTRYFGPGTRLTVL.

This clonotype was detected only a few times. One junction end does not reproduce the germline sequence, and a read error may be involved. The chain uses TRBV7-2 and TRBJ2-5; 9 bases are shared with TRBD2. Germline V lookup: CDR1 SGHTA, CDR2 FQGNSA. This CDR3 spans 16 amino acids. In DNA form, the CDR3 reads TGTGCCAGCAGCTTAGCGGGGGAGATGAGGGTAGCGGGGGTGGACTTC. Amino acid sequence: CASSLAGEMRVAGVDF.

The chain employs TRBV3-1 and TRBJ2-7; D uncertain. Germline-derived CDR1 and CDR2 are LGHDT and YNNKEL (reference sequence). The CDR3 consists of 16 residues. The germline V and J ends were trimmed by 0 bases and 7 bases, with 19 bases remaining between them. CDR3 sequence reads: CASSQDFQANSEEQYF. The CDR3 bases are TGTGCCAGCAGCCAAGATTTCCAAGCTAACTCCGAAGAGCAGTACTTC.

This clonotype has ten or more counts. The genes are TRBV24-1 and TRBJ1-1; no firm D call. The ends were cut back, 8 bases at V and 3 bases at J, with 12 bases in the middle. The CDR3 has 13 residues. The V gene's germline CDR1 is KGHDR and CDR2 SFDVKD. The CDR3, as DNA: TGTGCCACCACGGCCGGGCGGGACACTGAAGCTTTCTTT. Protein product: CATTAGRDTEAFF.

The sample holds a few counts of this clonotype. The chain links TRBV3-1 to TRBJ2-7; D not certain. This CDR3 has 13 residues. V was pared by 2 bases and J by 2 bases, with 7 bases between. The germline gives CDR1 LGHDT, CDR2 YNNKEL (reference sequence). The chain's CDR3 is CASSQPGAYEQYF. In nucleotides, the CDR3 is TGTGCCAGCAGCCAACCAGGAGCCTACGAGCAGTACTTC.